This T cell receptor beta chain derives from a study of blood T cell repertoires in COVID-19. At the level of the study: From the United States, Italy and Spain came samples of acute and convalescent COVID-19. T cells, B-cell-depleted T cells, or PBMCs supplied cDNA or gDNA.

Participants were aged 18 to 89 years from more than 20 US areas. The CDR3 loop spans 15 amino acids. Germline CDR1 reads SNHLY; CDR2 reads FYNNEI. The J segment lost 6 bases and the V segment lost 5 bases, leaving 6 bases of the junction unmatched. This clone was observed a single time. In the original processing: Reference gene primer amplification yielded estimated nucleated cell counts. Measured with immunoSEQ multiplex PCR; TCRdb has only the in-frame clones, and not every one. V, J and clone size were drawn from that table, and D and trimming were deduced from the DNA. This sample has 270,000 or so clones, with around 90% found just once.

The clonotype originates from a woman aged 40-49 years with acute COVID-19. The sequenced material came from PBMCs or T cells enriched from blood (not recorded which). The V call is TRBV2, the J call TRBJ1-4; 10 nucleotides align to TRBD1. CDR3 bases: TGTGCCAGCAGTACCGAGACAGGGGGCCATGAAAAACTGTTTTTT. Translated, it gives CASSTETGGHEKLFF.